The clone carrying this T cell receptor (beta chain) was counted only a few times. Antigen unknown. This record comes from a study of human T cells and chemical hapten exposure. Points from the study as a whole: Expanded TCRs grouped into significantly more large CDR3 similarity clusters than controls produced. Every donor had alopecia, and their immune response may therefore differ from healthy people's.

Individual cDNA molecules each carried unique molecular identifiers attached by the library. Authors' processing steps: Per-sample TCR counts ranged from 23,224 to 690,600, median 95,638. TCRdb analysed the RACE reads with MiXCR anew, one entry per CDR3 protein. The V and J calls follow TCRdb's processing rather than the paper's. There are around 200,000 distinct CDR3 sequences in the sample; about 31% occur only once, and about 2.8% lies in the top ten. Time point denoted: pre-sensitization, week 0. Treatment noted: therapeutic diphenylcyclopropenone sensitization with weekly scalp DPC. Material: whole blood, obtained in connection with sensitization to the hapten diphenylcyclopropenone (DPC). This receptor was taken from a woman between 25 and 40 years old with alopecia areata. Some clones in this sample may be carry-over from other donors' samples.

CDR3 protein: CAWSGYTEAFF. CDR3 sequence (DNA): TGTGCCTGGAGTGGGTACACTGAAGCTTTCTTT. The V gene is TRBV30, the J gene TRBJ1-1; D uncertain. The germline gives CDR1 GTSNPN, CDR2 SVGIG (reference sequence). The V and J ends lost 1 base and 3 bases respectively, with 3 bases between them. The CDR3 runs to 11 residues.